These T cell receptor beta chains were read from a single sample in a study of T cells after yellow fever vaccination. TCRdb reanalysed the 5' RACE reads using MiXCR and keeps one entry per CDR3 protein. The table includes roughly 500,000 distinct CDR3 sequences, less than 20% detected once. Specimen: PBMCs, collected 15 days after the yellow fever booster vaccination. Source of these receptors: a man aged 30-40 years who received the YFV17D yellow fever vaccine. Both conserved end residues are part of each CDR3. D genes are given only for firm matches. Size is stated for part of the rows, as once, few or many counts, or as a class when the clone is expanded.

j_call: TRBJ2-5
cdr3_length: 15
clone_size: -
d_call: TRBD2
v_call: TRBV5-1
cdr3_nt: TGCGCCAGCAGTAGCGGGGGAGCGTACCAAGAGACCCAGTACTTC
cdr3_aa: CASSSGGAYQETQYF

j_call: TRBJ2-2
cdr3_length: 16
clone_size: few
d_call: TRBD2
v_call: TRBV5-1
cdr3_nt: TGCGCCAGCAGGGCTAGCGGGAGCGGAAACACCGGGGAGCTGTTTTTT
cdr3_aa: CASRASGSGNTGELFF

j_call: TRBJ1-3
cdr3_length: 18
clone_size: -
d_call: -
v_call: TRBV20-1
cdr3_nt: TGCAGTGCTAGAGATCTCAAGCAGGGAGGGGGCTCTGGAAACACCATATATTTT
cdr3_aa: CSARDLKQGGGSGNTIYF

j_call: TRBJ2-7
cdr3_length: 15
clone_size: few
d_call: -
v_call: TRBV7-2
cdr3_nt: TGTGCCAGCAGCCCCCAAGGACAGATAGCGCGGGAGCAGTACTTC
cdr3_aa: CASSPQGQIAREQYF

j_call: TRBJ2-1
cdr3_length: 16
clone_size: -
d_call: TRBD1
v_call: TRBV7-6
cdr3_nt: TGTGCCAGCAGCTTAGCGGCATCAGGGGGCTACAATGAGCAGTTCTTC
cdr3_aa: CASSLAASGGYNEQFF

j_call: TRBJ2-1
cdr3_length: 14
clone_size: few
d_call: TRBD2
v_call: TRBV15
cdr3_nt: TGTGCCACCGGACTAGCGGGAGATTTCAATGAGCAGTTCTTC
cdr3_aa: CATGLAGDFNEQFF

j_call: TRBJ1-2
cdr3_length: 14
clone_size: -
d_call: -
v_call: TRBV18
cdr3_nt: TGTGCCAGCTCACCACACCCCAAAAACTATGGCTACACCTTC
cdr3_aa: CASSPHPKNYGYTF

j_call: TRBJ1-1
cdr3_length: 15
clone_size: -
d_call: -
v_call: TRBV7-9
cdr3_nt: TGTGCCAGCAGCTTAGCAGAGGGCGCGGACACTGAAGCTTTCTTT
cdr3_aa: CASSLAEGADTEAFF

j_call: TRBJ1-3
cdr3_length: 14
clone_size: -
d_call: TRBD1
v_call: TRBV20-1
cdr3_nt: TGCAGTGCTATTCCGGGACAGGCAAGAAACACCATATATTTT
cdr3_aa: CSAIPGQARNTIYF

j_call: TRBJ2-3
cdr3_length: 13
clone_size: few
d_call: -
v_call: TRBV4-3
cdr3_nt: TGCGCCAGCAGCCTAGTTTCGGCAGATACGCAGTATTTT
cdr3_aa: CASSLVSADTQYF

j_call: TRBJ2-7
cdr3_length: 13
clone_size: -
d_call: -
v_call: TRBV25-1
cdr3_nt: TGTGCCAGCAGTGACCAAAATTCCTACGAGCAGTACTTC
cdr3_aa: CASSDQNSYEQYF

j_call: TRBJ2-3
cdr3_length: 13
clone_size: few
d_call: -
v_call: TRBV20-1
cdr3_nt: TGCAGTGCCTGGGACCCGCTCACAGATACGCAGTATTTT
cdr3_aa: CSAWDPLTDTQYF

j_call: TRBJ2-1
cdr3_length: 20
clone_size: few
d_call: -
v_call: TRBV21-1
cdr3_nt: TGTGCCAGCAGCCAAGTGATCCCAAAGCGTATGACTAGCGGAGGGAATGAGCAGTTCTTC
cdr3_aa: CASSQVIPKRMTSGGNEQFF

j_call: TRBJ1-4
cdr3_length: 14
clone_size: few
d_call: -
v_call: TRBV15
cdr3_nt: TGTGCCACCAGCAGAGGGGACTCGGATGAAAAACTGTTTTTT
cdr3_aa: CATSRGDSDEKLFF

j_call: TRBJ2-5
cdr3_length: 16
clone_size: -
d_call: TRBD2
v_call: TRBV6-5
cdr3_nt: TGTGCCAGCAGCCTTGGAACTAGCGGGATAGGGGAGACCCAGTACTTC
cdr3_aa: CASSLGTSGIGETQYF

j_call: TRBJ2-7
cdr3_length: 14
clone_size: -
d_call: -
v_call: TRBV7-2
cdr3_nt: TGTGCCAGCAGCTCGCGGAATCTCCCCATCGAGCAGTACTTC
cdr3_aa: CASSSRNLPIEQYF

j_call: TRBJ2-1
cdr3_length: 15
clone_size: -
d_call: -
v_call: TRBV6-2/TRBV6-3
cdr3_nt: TGTGCCAGCAGTTACTCAAGCGGCGGAAAAGATGAGCAGTTCTTC
cdr3_aa: CASSYSSGGKDEQFF

j_call: TRBJ2-1
cdr3_length: 14
clone_size: -
d_call: -
v_call: TRBV18
cdr3_nt: TGTGCCAGCTCACCAGGGAGTTACTCCAATGAGCAGTTCTTC
cdr3_aa: CASSPGSYSNEQFF

j_call: TRBJ2-3
cdr3_length: 16
clone_size: few
d_call: -
v_call: TRBV7-6
cdr3_nt: TGTGCCAGCAGCTTAGCCGGGATATCTAGCACAGATACGCAGTATTTT
cdr3_aa: CASSLAGISSTDTQYF

j_call: TRBJ2-3
cdr3_length: 14
clone_size: few
d_call: -
v_call: TRBV20-1
cdr3_nt: TGCAGTGCTAGATACGGATCTGCCACAGATACGCAGTATTTT
cdr3_aa: CSARYGSATDTQYF

j_call: TRBJ1-5
cdr3_length: 15
clone_size: -
d_call: -
v_call: TRBV24-1
cdr3_nt: TGTGCCACCAAGGGGACCGCTTATAGCAATCAGCCCCAGCATTTT
cdr3_aa: CATKGTAYSNQPQHF

j_call: TRBJ1-1
cdr3_length: 14
clone_size: -
d_call: -
v_call: TRBV27
cdr3_nt: TGTGCCAGCAGTTTATCCTGGGGGGACACTGAAGCTTTCTTT
cdr3_aa: CASSLSWGDTEAFF

j_call: TRBJ2-7
cdr3_length: 18
clone_size: -
d_call: -
v_call: TRBV21-1
cdr3_nt: TGTGCCAGCAGCAATTCCTCCGGGACAGGGGGCGACAGGTACGAGCAGTACTTC
cdr3_aa: CASSNSSGTGGDRYEQYF

j_call: TRBJ1-1
cdr3_length: 14
clone_size: few
d_call: -
v_call: TRBV12-3/TRBV12-4
cdr3_nt: TGTGCCAGCAGCCCTCCAGGGTTGAACACTGAAGCTTTCTTT
cdr3_aa: CASSPPGLNTEAFF

j_call: TRBJ1-1
cdr3_length: 14
clone_size: few
d_call: -
v_call: TRBV6-1
cdr3_nt: TGTGCCAGCAGCCAGGAAGGGGATCGAGCTGAAGCTTTCTTT
cdr3_aa: CASSQEGDRAEAFF

j_call: TRBJ2-3
cdr3_length: 14
clone_size: -
d_call: -
v_call: TRBV6-1
cdr3_nt: TGTGCCAACCCCCGGGGTACCGGCACAGATACGCAGTATTTT
cdr3_aa: CANPRGTGTDTQYF

j_call: TRBJ1-5
cdr3_length: 13
clone_size: -
d_call: -
v_call: TRBV6-2/TRBV6-3
cdr3_nt: TGTGCCAGCAGTCGCCCAGGGTCTCAGCCCCAGCATTTT
cdr3_aa: CASSRPGSQPQHF

j_call: TRBJ2-3
cdr3_length: 17
clone_size: -
d_call: TRBD2
v_call: TRBV29-1
cdr3_nt: TGCAGCGTTGCGGGACTAGCGGGTGGCGGGAGCACAGATACGCAGTATTTT
cdr3_aa: CSVAGLAGGGSTDTQYF

j_call: TRBJ1-1
cdr3_length: 14
clone_size: -
d_call: -
v_call: TRBV20-1
cdr3_nt: TGCTGTGCTACCCGGACAGTGTCGAACACTGAAGCTTTCTTT
cdr3_aa: CCATRTVSNTEAFF

j_call: TRBJ1-3
cdr3_length: 14
clone_size: -
d_call: -
v_call: TRBV5-1
cdr3_nt: TGCGCCAGCAGCTTGGATTTACGCGGAAACACCATATATTTT
cdr3_aa: CASSLDLRGNTIYF

j_call: TRBJ2-1
cdr3_length: 16
clone_size: -
d_call: TRBD2
v_call: TRBV20-1
cdr3_nt: TGCTGTGCTAGAGATCAACTAGCGGGAGGGTCCAATGAGCAGTTCTTC
cdr3_aa: CCARDQLAGGSNEQFF

j_call: TRBJ2-7
cdr3_length: 15
clone_size: -
d_call: -
v_call: TRBV6-1
cdr3_nt: TGTGCCAGCAGTAGCCAGGGACTGGGCGCCTACGAGCAGTACTTC
cdr3_aa: CASSSQGLGAYEQYF

j_call: TRBJ2-7
cdr3_length: 17
clone_size: -
d_call: TRBD2
v_call: TRBV7-7
cdr3_nt: TGTGCCAGCAGCTTAGCGTTGGGGCCAGCGGGACGGTACGAGCAGTACTTC
cdr3_aa: CASSLALGPAGRYEQYF

j_call: TRBJ2-2
cdr3_length: 16
clone_size: few
d_call: -
v_call: TRBV2
cdr3_nt: TGTGCCAGCAAGGCGGACATCCTTTACGACACCGGGGAGCTGTTTTTT
cdr3_aa: CASKADILYDTGELFF

j_call: TRBJ2-1
cdr3_length: 16
clone_size: many
d_call: TRBD2
v_call: TRBV5-1
cdr3_nt: TGCGCCAGCAGCTTGTCGGCTAGCGGACCCTACAATGAGCAGTTCTTC
cdr3_aa: CASSLSASGPYNEQFF

j_call: TRBJ2-5
cdr3_length: 15
clone_size: many
d_call: TRBD2
v_call: TRBV5-1
cdr3_nt: TGCGCCAGCAGCCCGGGGGGACTAGCGGGAGAGACCCAGTACTTC
cdr3_aa: CASSPGGLAGETQYF

j_call: TRBJ2-2
cdr3_length: 14
clone_size: -
d_call: -
v_call: TRBV20-1
cdr3_nt: TGCAGTGCTAGGCACGGCTACAACACCGGGGAGCTGTTTTTT
cdr3_aa: CSARHGYNTGELFF

j_call: TRBJ2-1
cdr3_length: 16
clone_size: -
d_call: -
v_call: TRBV7-9
cdr3_nt: TGTGCCAGCAGGGGTGCGGGGTCAGGGGTATTCGATGAGCAGTTCTTC
cdr3_aa: CASRGAGSGVFDEQFF

j_call: TRBJ2-5
cdr3_length: 15
clone_size: -
d_call: -
v_call: TRBV4-3
cdr3_nt: TGCGCCAGCAGCCAAGATACGGCGGGATCGGAGACCCAGTACTTC
cdr3_aa: CASSQDTAGSETQYF

j_call: TRBJ1-5
cdr3_length: 14
clone_size: many
d_call: -
v_call: TRBV7-2
cdr3_nt: TGTGCCAGCAGCTTTTCGTACGCCGATCAGCCCCAGCATTTT
cdr3_aa: CASSFSYADQPQHF

j_call: TRBJ1-2
cdr3_length: 16
clone_size: -
d_call: -
v_call: TRBV3-1
cdr3_nt: TGTGCCAGCAGCCAAGATGGGGCATCTTCACGGACTGGCTACACCTTC
cdr3_aa: CASSQDGASSRTGYTF

j_call: TRBJ2-1
cdr3_length: 15
clone_size: few
d_call: -
v_call: TRBV20-1
cdr3_nt: TGCAGTGCTAGAGTAGGGGGGAGAACCTACAATGAGCAGTTCTTC
cdr3_aa: CSARVGGRTYNEQFF

j_call: TRBJ2-7
cdr3_length: 15
clone_size: few
d_call: -
v_call: TRBV20-1
cdr3_nt: TGCAGTGCTAGAGGCTATTCAGGGTCAGTCTACGAGCAGTACTTC
cdr3_aa: CSARGYSGSVYEQYF

j_call: TRBJ2-1
cdr3_length: 15
clone_size: many
d_call: TRBD1
v_call: TRBV5-1
cdr3_nt: TGCGCCAGCATGATTGGACAGGGATTTGTGAATGAGCAGTTCTTC
cdr3_aa: CASMIGQGFVNEQFF

j_call: TRBJ2-7
cdr3_length: 15
clone_size: -
d_call: TRBD2
v_call: TRBV5-4
cdr3_nt: TGTGCCAGCAGCAAACTAGCGGGGGCGATCTACGAGCAGTACTTC
cdr3_aa: CASSKLAGAIYEQYF

j_call: TRBJ2-7
cdr3_length: 16
clone_size: few
d_call: TRBD2
v_call: TRBV27
cdr3_nt: TGTGCCAGCAGTGAACTTCAAAGCGGGAGACCCTACGAGCAGTACTTC
cdr3_aa: CASSELQSGRPYEQYF

j_call: TRBJ1-3
cdr3_length: 14
clone_size: few
d_call: -
v_call: TRBV6-1
cdr3_nt: TGTGCCAGCACAATAACGGGATTCGGAAACACCATATATTTT
cdr3_aa: CASTITGFGNTIYF

j_call: TRBJ2-3
cdr3_length: 12
clone_size: -
d_call: -
v_call: TRBV7-2
cdr3_nt: TGTGCCAGCAAGGCCGGGGCAGATACGCAGTATTTT
cdr3_aa: CASKAGADTQYF

j_call: TRBJ2-7
cdr3_length: 16
clone_size: few
d_call: -
v_call: TRBV23-1
cdr3_nt: TGCGCCAGCAGTGACCGGGCGAACAAAGCCCTCTACGAGCAGTACTTC
cdr3_aa: CASSDRANKALYEQYF

j_call: TRBJ2-1
cdr3_length: 17
clone_size: few
d_call: -
v_call: TRBV4-2
cdr3_nt: TGTGCCAGCAGCCAAGGCCCAGAGTCGGGGGCGAGTAATGAGCAGTTCTTC
cdr3_aa: CASSQGPESGASNEQFF

j_call: TRBJ2-5
cdr3_length: 16
clone_size: many
d_call: -
v_call: TRBV5-1
cdr3_nt: TGCGCCAGCAGGTTTCGAGGGACTGCCCTTCGAGAGACCCAGTACTTC
cdr3_aa: CASRFRGTALRETQYF

j_call: TRBJ2-7
cdr3_length: 13
clone_size: -
d_call: TRBD2
v_call: TRBV19
cdr3_nt: TGTGCCAGTCGGACTAGTTTTTCCTACGAGCAGTACTTC
cdr3_aa: CASRTSFSYEQYF

j_call: TRBJ2-5
cdr3_length: 15
clone_size: few
d_call: TRBD2
v_call: TRBV4-1
cdr3_nt: TGCGCCAGCAGCCATTCTAGCGGGAGCCAAGAGACCCAGTACTTC
cdr3_aa: CASSHSSGSQETQYF

j_call: TRBJ2-3
cdr3_length: 15
clone_size: -
d_call: TRBD2
v_call: TRBV7-3
cdr3_nt: TGTGCCAGCAGCTTAACCCCGGGAGGGATAGATACGCAGTATTTT
cdr3_aa: CASSLTPGGIDTQYF

j_call: TRBJ1-4
cdr3_length: 18
clone_size: few
d_call: -
v_call: TRBV27
cdr3_nt: TGTGCCAGCAGTTTAAGTCTCAAGGGGACACGACTTAATGAAAAACTGTTTTTT
cdr3_aa: CASSLSLKGTRLNEKLFF

j_call: TRBJ2-1
cdr3_length: 14
clone_size: few
d_call: TRBD2
v_call: TRBV20-1
cdr3_nt: TGCAGTGCTACGGGACTAGTGGACTACAATGAGCAGTTCTTC
cdr3_aa: CSATGLVDYNEQFF

j_call: TRBJ2-7
cdr3_length: 15
clone_size: many
d_call: -
v_call: TRBV7-2
cdr3_nt: TGTGCCAGCAGCTTGAGACGGGACGGATACTACGAGCAGTACTTC
cdr3_aa: CASSLRRDGYYEQYF

j_call: TRBJ1-5
cdr3_length: 13
clone_size: once
d_call: -
v_call: TRBV5-1
cdr3_nt: TGCGCCAGCAGTGAAGGGTTCGGACAGCCCCAGCATTTT
cdr3_aa: CASSEGFGQPQHF